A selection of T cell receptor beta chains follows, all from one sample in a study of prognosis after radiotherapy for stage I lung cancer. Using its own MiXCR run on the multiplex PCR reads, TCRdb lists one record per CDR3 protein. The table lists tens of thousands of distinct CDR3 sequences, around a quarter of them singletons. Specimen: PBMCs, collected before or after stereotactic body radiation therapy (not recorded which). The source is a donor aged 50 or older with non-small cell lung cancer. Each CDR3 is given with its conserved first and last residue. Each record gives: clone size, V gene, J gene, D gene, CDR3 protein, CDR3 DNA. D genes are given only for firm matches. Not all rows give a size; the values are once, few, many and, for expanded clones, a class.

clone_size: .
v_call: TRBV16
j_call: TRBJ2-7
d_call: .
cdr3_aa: CASSIPGVHGQYF
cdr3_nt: TGTGCCAGCAGTATACCGGGGGTCCACGGGCAGTACTTC

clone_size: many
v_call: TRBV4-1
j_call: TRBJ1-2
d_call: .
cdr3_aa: CASSQGSQGRLGYTF
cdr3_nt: TGCGCCAGCAGCCAAGGCTCTCAGGGCAGGCTAGGCTACACCTTC

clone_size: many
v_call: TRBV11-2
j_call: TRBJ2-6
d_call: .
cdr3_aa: CASSLVRGIANVLTF
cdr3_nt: TGTGCCAGCAGCTTAGTAAGAGGGATCGCCAACGTCCTGACTTTC

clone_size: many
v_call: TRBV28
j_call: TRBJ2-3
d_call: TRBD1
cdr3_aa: CASTPRGQGGTDTQYF
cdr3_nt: TGTGCCAGCACCCCCAGGGGGCAGGGTGGAACAGATACGCAGTATTTT

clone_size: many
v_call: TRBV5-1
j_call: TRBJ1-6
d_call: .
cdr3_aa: CASSRGGSYNSPLHF
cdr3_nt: TGCGCCAGCAGCCGGGGGGGCTCCTATAATTCACCCCTCCACTTT

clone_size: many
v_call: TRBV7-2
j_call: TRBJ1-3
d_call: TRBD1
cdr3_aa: CASSRELQGSGNTIYF
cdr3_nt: TGTGCCAGCAGCCGCGAGCTACAGGGGTCTGGAAACACCATATATTTT

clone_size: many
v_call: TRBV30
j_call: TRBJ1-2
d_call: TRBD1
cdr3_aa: CAWSVRTGGFNYGYTF
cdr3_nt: TGTGCCTGGAGTGTCCGGACAGGGGGATTTAACTATGGCTACACCTTC

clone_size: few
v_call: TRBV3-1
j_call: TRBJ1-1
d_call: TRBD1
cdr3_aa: CASSRQGAETEAFF
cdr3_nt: TGTGCCAGCAGCCGACAGGGGGCAGAAACTGAAGCTTTCTTT

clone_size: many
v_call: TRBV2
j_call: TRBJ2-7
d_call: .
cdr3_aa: CASSTQGNEQYF
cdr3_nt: TGTGCCAGCAGCACACAGGGAAACGAGCAGTACTTC

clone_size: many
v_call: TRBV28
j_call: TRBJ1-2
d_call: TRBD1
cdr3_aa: CASSLGQGASYGYTF
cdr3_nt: TGTGCCAGCAGTTTAGGGCAGGGGGCGAGCTATGGCTACACCTTC

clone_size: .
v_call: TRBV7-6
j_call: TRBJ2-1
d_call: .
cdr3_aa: CASRRTQGYEQFF
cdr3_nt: TGCGCCAGCAGACGCACCCAGGGGTATGAGCAGTTCTTC

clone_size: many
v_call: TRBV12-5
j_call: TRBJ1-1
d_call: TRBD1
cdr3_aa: CASGLGQGKAFF
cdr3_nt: TGTGCTAGTGGTTTAGGACAGGGGAAAGCTTTCTTT

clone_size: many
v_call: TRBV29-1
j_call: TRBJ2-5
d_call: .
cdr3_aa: CSVQGRWETQYF
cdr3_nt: TGCAGCGTCCAGGGGCGCTGGGAGACCCAGTACTTC

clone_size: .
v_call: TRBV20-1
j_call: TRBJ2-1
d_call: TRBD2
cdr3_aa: CSPALRLAGVCEQFF
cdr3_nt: TGCAGTCCTGCCCTTAGACTAGCGGGAGTCTGTGAGCAGTTCTTC

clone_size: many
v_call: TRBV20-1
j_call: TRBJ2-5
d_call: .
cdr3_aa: CSARVDDGETQYF
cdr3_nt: TGCAGTGCTAGGGTAGACGACGGGGAGACCCAGTACTTC

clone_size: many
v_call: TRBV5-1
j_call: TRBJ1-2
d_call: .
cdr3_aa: CASSPVTGDYGYTF
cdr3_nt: TGCGCCAGCAGCCCCGTCACAGGAGACTATGGCTACACCTTC

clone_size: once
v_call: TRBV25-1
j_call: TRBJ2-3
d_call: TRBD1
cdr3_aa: CASSRQGSSTDTQYF
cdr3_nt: TGTGCCAGCAGTAGACAGGGTTCTAGCACAGATACGCAGTATTTT

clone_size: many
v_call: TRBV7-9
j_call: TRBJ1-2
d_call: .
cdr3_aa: CASSRGRDMLNYGYTF
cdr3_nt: TGTGCCAGCAGCCGAGGGCGGGACATGCTTAACTATGGCTACACCTTC

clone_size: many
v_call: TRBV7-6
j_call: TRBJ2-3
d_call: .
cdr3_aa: CASSRPTDTQYF
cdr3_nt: TGTGCCAGCAGCAGACCCACAGATACGCAGTATTTT

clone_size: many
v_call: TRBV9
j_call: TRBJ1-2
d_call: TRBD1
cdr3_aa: CASSGNRGWSYGYTF
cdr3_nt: TGTGCCAGCAGCGGTAACAGGGGATGGAGCTATGGCTACACCTTC

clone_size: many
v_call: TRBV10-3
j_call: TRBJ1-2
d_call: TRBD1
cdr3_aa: CAISESGQGAAGYTF
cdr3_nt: TGTGCCATCAGTGAGTCGGGTCAGGGGGCTGCTGGCTACACCTTC

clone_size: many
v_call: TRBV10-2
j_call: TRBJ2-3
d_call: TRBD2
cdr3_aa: CASSGDRELAGGYPSTDTQYF
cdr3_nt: TGCGCCAGCTCCGGGGACAGGGAGCTAGCGGGAGGGTATCCTAGCACAGATACGCAGTATTTT

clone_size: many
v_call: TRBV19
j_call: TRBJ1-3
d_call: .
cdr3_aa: CASSQNDRFSGNTIYF
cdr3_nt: TGTGCCAGTAGTCAAAATGATCGCTTCTCTGGAAACACCATATATTTT

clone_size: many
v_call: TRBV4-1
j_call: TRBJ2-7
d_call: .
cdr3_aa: CASSQVPNSLGEQYF
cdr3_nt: TGCGCCAGCAGCCAAGTGCCCAATAGCCTAGGAGAGCAGTACTTC

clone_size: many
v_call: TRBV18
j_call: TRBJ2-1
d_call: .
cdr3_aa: CASSPLRKNEQFF
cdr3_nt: TGTGCCAGCTCACCACTGCGGAAAAATGAGCAGTTCTTC

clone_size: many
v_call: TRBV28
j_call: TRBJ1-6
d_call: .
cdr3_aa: CASSLSRGGNSPLHF
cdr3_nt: TGTGCCAGCAGTTTATCACGGGGAGGTAATTCACCCCTCCACTTT

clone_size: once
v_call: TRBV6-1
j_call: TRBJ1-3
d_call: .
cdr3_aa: CASLPTSGHTIYF
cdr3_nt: TGTGCTAGCTTGCCTACGTCCGGACACACCATATATTTT

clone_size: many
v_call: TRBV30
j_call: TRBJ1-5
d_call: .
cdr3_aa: CAWSAGEGYQPQHF
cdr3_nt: TGTGCCTGGAGTGCTGGGGAGGGTTATCAGCCCCAGCATTTT

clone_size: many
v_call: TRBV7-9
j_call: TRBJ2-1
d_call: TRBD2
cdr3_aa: CASSPPGGPTYNEQFF
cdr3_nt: TGTGCCAGCAGCCCCCCGGGAGGGCCGACCTACAATGAGCAGTTCTTC